The source of this T cell receptor (beta chain) is a study of blood T cell repertoires in COVID-19. Study-level information: Sites across the United States, Italy and Spain contributed samples from acute and convalescent COVID-19.

This table comes from immunoSEQ multiplex PCR, and its TCRdb copy is limited to in-frame clones, with some not included. The sample lists almost 95,000 clones, 55% to 80% occurring once. In this sample, this clone turned up a few times. Germline assignment: CDR1 MNHNS and CDR2 SASEGT. The CDR3 runs to 17 residues. The J segment lost 0 bases and the V segment lost 1 base, leaving 3 bases of the junction unmatched. The source material was peripheral blood. The V and J genes are TRBV6-1 and TRBJ2-6, with 7 nucleotides matching TRBD1. This receptor was identified in a woman between 55 and 75 years old in a cohort sampled during active or convalescent COVID-19. The CDR3 protein is CASSEGRGSSGANVLTF. CDR3 in DNA: TGTGCCAGCAGTGAAGGCAGGGGGAGCTCTGGGGCCAACGTCCTGACTTTC.